This is a list of T cell receptor beta chains from one sample in a study of graft-versus-host responses after intestinal transplantation. Their cognate antigens are unknown. Method: immunoSEQ multiplex PCR; TCRdb's copy keeps in-frame clones and lacks some. The table includes 80,000 to 85,000 clones, 91% detected once. The sample consisted of unstimulated CD4+ T cells sorted from spleen or lymph node cells, taken before intestinal transplant. Source of these receptors: a human donor who received an intestinal transplant. Both conserved end residues are part of each CDR3. D genes are given only for firm matches. Only part of the rows carry a size: once, few, many, or a class if the clone is expanded.

clone_size: .
d_call: .
j_call: TRBJ1-2
v_call: TRBV7-2
cdr3_aa: CASSFGQNYGYTF
cdr3_nt: TGTGCCAGCAGCTTCGGACAGAACTATGGCTACACCTTC

clone_size: .
d_call: .
j_call: TRBJ2-4
v_call: TRBV29-1
cdr3_aa: CSVEVFIRGNWNIQYF
cdr3_nt: TGCAGCGTTGAAGTCTTTATCCGGGGAAATTGGAACATTCAGTACTTC

clone_size: .
d_call: .
j_call: TRBJ1-2
v_call: TRBV30
cdr3_aa: CAWSRSGGIYGYTF
cdr3_nt: TGTGCCTGGAGTCGTTCGGGGGGAATCTATGGCTACACCTTC

clone_size: few
d_call: .
j_call: TRBJ2-1
v_call: TRBV5-1
cdr3_aa: CASSLEQGSYNEQFF
cdr3_nt: TGCGCCAGCAGCTTGGAACAGGGCTCCTACAATGAGCAGTTCTTC

clone_size: .
d_call: TRBD1
j_call: TRBJ1-2
v_call: TRBV18
cdr3_aa: CASSNTGTDYGYTF
cdr3_nt: TGTGCCAGCTCAAATACCGGGACAGACTATGGCTACACCTTC

clone_size: .
d_call: .
j_call: TRBJ1-1
v_call: TRBV29-1
cdr3_aa: CSVEGGGFPAFF
cdr3_nt: TGCAGCGTTGAAGGGGGCGGCTTTCCAGCTTTCTTT

clone_size: .
d_call: TRBD2
j_call: TRBJ2-5
v_call: TRBV19
cdr3_aa: CASSIRTSGGATGETQYF
cdr3_nt: TGTGCCAGTAGTATACGCACTAGCGGGGGAGCGACCGGAGAGACCCAGTACTTC

clone_size: .
d_call: TRBD1
j_call: TRBJ2-7
v_call: TRBV12-5
cdr3_aa: CASGRGTGGYEQYF
cdr3_nt: TGTGCTAGTGGTCGGGGGACAGGGGGGTACGAGCAGTACTTC

clone_size: .
d_call: .
j_call: TRBJ1-4
v_call: TRBV15
cdr3_aa: CATRDGGAFAPNEKLFF
cdr3_nt: TGTGCCACCAGAGATGGGGGGGCTTTCGCTCCTAATGAAAAACTGTTTTTT

clone_size: .
d_call: .
j_call: TRBJ2-5
v_call: TRBV6-5
cdr3_aa: CASSPTRQETQYF
cdr3_nt: TGTGCCAGCAGTCCCACTAGGCAAGAGACCCAGTACTTC

clone_size: .
d_call: .
j_call: TRBJ1-3
v_call: TRBV27
cdr3_aa: CASSFPGRGPGNTIYF
cdr3_nt: TGTGCCAGCAGCTTCCCGGGGAGGGGACCTGGAAACACCATATATTTT

clone_size: .
d_call: TRBD2
j_call: TRBJ2-3
v_call: TRBV7-2
cdr3_aa: CASSLFHTSGGASDTQYF
cdr3_nt: TGTGCCAGCAGCTTATTCCATACTAGCGGGGGGGCTTCGGATACGCAGTATTTT

clone_size: .
d_call: TRBD1
j_call: TRBJ1-2
v_call: TRBV2
cdr3_aa: CASRGQGGGYTF
cdr3_nt: TGTGCCAGCAGGGGACAGGGGGGCGGCTACACCTTC

clone_size: .
d_call: .
j_call: TRBJ2-2
v_call: TRBV7-9
cdr3_aa: CASSQQPHTGELFF
cdr3_nt: TGTGCCAGCAGCCAACAACCCCACACCGGGGAGCTGTTTTTT

clone_size: once
d_call: TRBD1
j_call: TRBJ2-7
v_call: TRBV19
cdr3_aa: CASSQTGTGTDEQYF
cdr3_nt: TGTGCCAGTAGTCAAACCGGGACAGGGACCGACGAGCAGTACTTC

clone_size: .
d_call: .
j_call: TRBJ2-2
v_call: TRBV10-3
cdr3_aa: CATRDTRDTGELFF
cdr3_nt: TGTGCCACCCGGGACACTCGGGACACCGGGGAGCTGTTTTTT

clone_size: .
d_call: .
j_call: TRBJ2-2
v_call: TRBV6-4
cdr3_aa: CARYKSGSGELFF
cdr3_nt: TGTGCCCGATATAAGTCGGGGTCCGGGGAGCTGTTTTTT

clone_size: .
d_call: .
j_call: TRBJ2-5
v_call: TRBV9
cdr3_aa: CASSVAEGLVETQYF
cdr3_nt: TGTGCCAGCAGCGTAGCTGAGGGATTGGTGGAGACCCAGTACTTC

clone_size: .
d_call: TRBD1
j_call: TRBJ1-1
v_call: TRBV11-3
cdr3_aa: CASSLGLGTGDEAFF
cdr3_nt: TGTGCCAGCAGCTTGGGACTTGGGACAGGGGATGAAGCTTTCTTT

clone_size: .
d_call: TRBD2
j_call: TRBJ2-1
v_call: TRBV5-1
cdr3_aa: CASSSLPLAGASYNEQFF
cdr3_nt: TGCGCCAGCAGCTCTCTCCCTCTAGCGGGGGCCTCCTACAATGAGCAGTTCTTC

clone_size: once
d_call: .
j_call: TRBJ1-2
v_call: TRBV6-1
cdr3_aa: CASKGRNYGYTF
cdr3_nt: TGTGCCAGCAAAGGCAGGAACTATGGCTACACCTTC

clone_size: .
d_call: .
j_call: TRBJ2-7
v_call: TRBV6-6
cdr3_aa: CASSYQPLEGQYF
cdr3_nt: TGTGCCAGCAGTTACCAACCCCTAGAAGGGCAGTACTTC

clone_size: .
d_call: .
j_call: TRBJ1-5
v_call: TRBV4-3
cdr3_aa: CASSQEVVRAYSNQPQHF
cdr3_nt: TGCGCCAGCAGCCAAGAAGTGGTCAGGGCGTATAGCAATCAGCCCCAGCATTTT

clone_size: .
d_call: .
j_call: TRBJ2-4
v_call: TRBV19
cdr3_aa: CASSTWTVAKNIQYF
cdr3_nt: TGTGCCAGTAGTACCTGGACAGTAGCCAAAAACATTCAGTACTTC

clone_size: .
d_call: TRBD1
j_call: TRBJ1-5
v_call: TRBV19
cdr3_aa: CASSTTWDSYQPQHF
cdr3_nt: TGTGCCAGTAGCACGACTTGGGACAGTTATCAGCCCCAGCATTTT

clone_size: .
d_call: .
j_call: TRBJ1-2
v_call: TRBV27
cdr3_aa: CASTPDRRRYGYTF
cdr3_nt: TGTGCCAGCACTCCAGACAGGCGAAGGTATGGCTACACCTTC

clone_size: .
d_call: .
j_call: TRBJ1-6
v_call: TRBV19
cdr3_aa: CASSIEGTAYSPLHF
cdr3_nt: TGTGCCAGTAGTATAGAAGGAACAGCCTATTCACCCCTCCACTTT

clone_size: .
d_call: TRBD1
j_call: TRBJ2-7
v_call: TRBV5-5
cdr3_aa: CASSLAGTATYEQYF
cdr3_nt: TGTGCCAGCAGCTTGGCCGGGACAGCAACCTACGAGCAGTACTTC

clone_size: few
d_call: TRBD1
j_call: TRBJ1-6
v_call: TRBV6-6
cdr3_aa: CASRQQGRNSPLHF
cdr3_nt: TGTGCCAGCAGGCAACAGGGGAGGAATTCACCCCTCCACTTT

clone_size: .
d_call: .
j_call: TRBJ1-4
v_call: TRBV19
cdr3_aa: CASSIDSPGWGEKLFF
cdr3_nt: TGTGCCAGTAGTATAGATTCGCCGGGGTGGGGTGAAAAACTGTTTTTT

clone_size: once
d_call: TRBD1
j_call: TRBJ1-2
v_call: TRBV4-3
cdr3_aa: CASSQTGDYGYTF
cdr3_nt: TGCGCCAGCAGCCAGACAGGGGACTATGGCTACACCTTC

clone_size: .
d_call: .
j_call: TRBJ2-3
v_call: TRBV12-5
cdr3_aa: CASGYNSDTQYF
cdr3_nt: TGTGCTAGTGGTTACAATTCAGATACGCAGTATTTT

clone_size: .
d_call: .
j_call: TRBJ1-1
v_call: TRBV5-1
cdr3_aa: CASRPQQALGTEAFF
cdr3_nt: TGCGCCAGCAGACCCCAACAGGCCCTGGGAACTGAAGCTTTCTTT

clone_size: .
d_call: TRBD1
j_call: TRBJ1-1
v_call: TRBV5-1
cdr3_aa: CASSSWTGANTEAFF
cdr3_nt: TGCGCCAGCAGCTCGTGGACAGGAGCTAACACTGAAGCTTTCTTT

clone_size: .
d_call: .
j_call: TRBJ2-5
v_call: TRBV10-3
cdr3_aa: CAISESGRVQGTQYF
cdr3_nt: TGTGCCATCAGTGAGTCTGGCCGGGTGCAAGGTACCCAGTACTTC

clone_size: .
d_call: TRBD1
j_call: TRBJ2-7
v_call: TRBV5-1
cdr3_aa: CASSLARDRGYEQYF
cdr3_nt: TGCGCCAGCAGCTTGGCGCGGGACAGGGGCTACGAGCAGTACTTC

clone_size: .
d_call: TRBD2
j_call: TRBJ2-7
v_call: TRBV19
cdr3_aa: CASSIVTAGGDAMHEQYF
cdr3_nt: TGTGCCAGTAGTATCGTCACCGCGGGGGGCGATGCGATGCACGAGCAGTACTTC

clone_size: .
d_call: TRBD2
j_call: TRBJ2-5
v_call: TRBV6-6
cdr3_aa: CASSPRGGETQYF
cdr3_nt: TGTGCCAGCAGTCCCCGGGGGGGAGAGACCCAGTACTTC

clone_size: .
d_call: TRBD1
j_call: TRBJ1-6
v_call: TRBV27
cdr3_aa: CASSLSDRGINSPLHF
cdr3_nt: TGTGCCAGCAGTTTATCGGACAGGGGAATAAATTCACCCCTCCACTTT

clone_size: .
d_call: TRBD2
j_call: TRBJ2-7
v_call: TRBV6-5
cdr3_aa: CASSYPRLAGGYEQYF
cdr3_nt: TGTGCCAGCAGTTACCCCCGACTAGCGGGGGGGTACGAGCAGTACTTC

clone_size: .
d_call: TRBD2
j_call: TRBJ2-3
v_call: TRBV19
cdr3_aa: CASRRIGASGVRTDTQYF
cdr3_nt: TGTGCCAGTAGGAGAATAGGGGCTAGCGGGGTCCGCACAGATACGCAGTATTTT

clone_size: .
d_call: .
j_call: TRBJ2-7
v_call: TRBV19
cdr3_aa: CASNDKNYEQYF
cdr3_nt: TGTGCCAGTAACGACAAGAACTACGAGCAGTACTTC

clone_size: .
d_call: TRBD1
j_call: TRBJ2-3
v_call: TRBV6-4
cdr3_aa: CASSVGTATSTDTQYF
cdr3_nt: TGTGCCAGCAGCGTTGGGACAGCAACTAGCACAGATACGCAGTATTTT